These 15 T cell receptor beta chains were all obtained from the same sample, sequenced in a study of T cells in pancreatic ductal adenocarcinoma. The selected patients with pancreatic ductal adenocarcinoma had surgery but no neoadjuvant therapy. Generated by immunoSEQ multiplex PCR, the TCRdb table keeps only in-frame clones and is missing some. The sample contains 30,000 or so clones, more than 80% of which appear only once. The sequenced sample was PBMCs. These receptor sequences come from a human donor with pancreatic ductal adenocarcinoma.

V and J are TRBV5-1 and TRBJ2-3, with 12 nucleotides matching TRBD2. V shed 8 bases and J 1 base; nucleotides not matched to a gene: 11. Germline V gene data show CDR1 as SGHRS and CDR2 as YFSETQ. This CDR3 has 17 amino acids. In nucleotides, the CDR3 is TGCGCCAGTTGTTCGACTAGCGGGAGAGGCGGCACAGATACGCAGTATTTT. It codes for CASCSTSGRGGTDTQYF.

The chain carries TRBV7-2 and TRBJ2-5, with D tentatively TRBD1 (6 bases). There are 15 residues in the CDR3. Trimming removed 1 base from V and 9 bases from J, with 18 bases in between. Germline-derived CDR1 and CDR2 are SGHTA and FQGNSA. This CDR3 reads CASSLGGGGKRAQYF. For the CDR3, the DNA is TGTGCCAGCAGCTTAGGAGGGGGTGGGAAGAGGGCCCAGTACTTC.

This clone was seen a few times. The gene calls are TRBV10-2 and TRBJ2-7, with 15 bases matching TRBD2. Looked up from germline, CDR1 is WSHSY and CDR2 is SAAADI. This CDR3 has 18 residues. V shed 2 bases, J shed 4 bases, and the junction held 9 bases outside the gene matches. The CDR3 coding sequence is TGCGCCAGCAGTGAGAGAGGGGGGGGACTAGCGGGAGGTTACGAGCAGTACTTC. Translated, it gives CASSERGGGLAGGYEQYF.

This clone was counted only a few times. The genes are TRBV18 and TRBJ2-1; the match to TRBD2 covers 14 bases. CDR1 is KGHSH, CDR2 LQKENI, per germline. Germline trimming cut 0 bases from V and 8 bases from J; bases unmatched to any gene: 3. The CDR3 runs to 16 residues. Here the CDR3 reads CASSPPTSGRAHEQFF. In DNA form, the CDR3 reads TGTGCCAGCTCACCACCGACTAGCGGGAGGGCCCATGAGCAGTTCTTC. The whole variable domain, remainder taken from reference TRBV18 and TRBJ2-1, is NAGVMQNPRHLVRRRGQEARLRCSPMKGHSHVYWYRQLPEEGLKFMVYLQKENIIDESGMPKERFSAEFPKEGPSILRIQQVVRGDSAAYFCASSPPTSGRAHEQFFGPGTRLTVL.

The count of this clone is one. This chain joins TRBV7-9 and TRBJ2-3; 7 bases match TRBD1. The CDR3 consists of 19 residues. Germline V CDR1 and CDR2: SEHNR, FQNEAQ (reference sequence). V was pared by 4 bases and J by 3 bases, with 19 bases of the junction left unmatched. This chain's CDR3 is CASSSTATSGTELTDTQYF. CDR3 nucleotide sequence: TGTGCCAGCAGCTCAACCGCAACCTCCGGGACAGAACTAACAGATACGCAGTATTTT.

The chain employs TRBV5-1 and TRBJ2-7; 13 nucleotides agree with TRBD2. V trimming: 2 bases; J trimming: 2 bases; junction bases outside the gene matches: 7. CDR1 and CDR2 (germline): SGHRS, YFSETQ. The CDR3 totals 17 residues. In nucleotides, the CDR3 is TGCGCCAGCAGCTTTGGACTAGCGGGAGTCGGAACCTACGAGCAGTACTTC. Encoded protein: CASSFGLAGVGTYEQYF.

CDR3 DNA: TGCGCCAGCAGCCAAGTTGACAGGGGGCATTGGATGAACACTGAAGCTTTCTTT. Protein product: CASSQVDRGHWMNTEAFF. The chain combines TRBV4-1 with TRBJ1-1; TRBD1 agrees at 10 bases. Trimming removed 1 base from V and 0 bases from J; junction bases left unmatched: 8. The CDR3 has 18 amino acids. The germline V gene encodes CDR1 MGHRA and CDR2 YSYEKL.

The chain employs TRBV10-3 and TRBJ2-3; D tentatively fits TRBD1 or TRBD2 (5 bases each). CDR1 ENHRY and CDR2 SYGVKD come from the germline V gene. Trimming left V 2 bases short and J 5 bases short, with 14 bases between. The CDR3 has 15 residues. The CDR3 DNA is TGTGCCATCAGTGAGAGGGACCCCTCGGGAGATACGCAGTATTTT. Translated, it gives CAISERDPSGDTQYF.

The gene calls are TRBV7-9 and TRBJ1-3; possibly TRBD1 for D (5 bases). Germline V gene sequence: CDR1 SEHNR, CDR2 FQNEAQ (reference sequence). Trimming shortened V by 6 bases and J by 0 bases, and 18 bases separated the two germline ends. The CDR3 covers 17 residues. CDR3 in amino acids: CASSLLPGTSSGNTIYF. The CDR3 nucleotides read TGTGCCAGCAGTTTACTCCCAGGGACCTCCTCTGGAAACACCATATATTTT. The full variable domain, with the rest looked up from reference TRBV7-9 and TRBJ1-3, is DTGVSQNPRHKITKRGQNVTFRCDPISEHNRLYWYRQTLGQGPEFLTYFQNEAQLEKSRLLSDRFSAERPKGSFSTLEIQRTEQGDSAMYLCASSLLPGTSSGNTIYFGEGSWLTVV.

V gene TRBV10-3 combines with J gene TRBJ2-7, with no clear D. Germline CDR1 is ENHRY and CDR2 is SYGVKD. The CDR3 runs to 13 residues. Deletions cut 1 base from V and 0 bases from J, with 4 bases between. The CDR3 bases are TGTGCCATCAGTGAGTTAGGCTCCTACGAGCAGTACTTC. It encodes CAISELGSYEQYF.

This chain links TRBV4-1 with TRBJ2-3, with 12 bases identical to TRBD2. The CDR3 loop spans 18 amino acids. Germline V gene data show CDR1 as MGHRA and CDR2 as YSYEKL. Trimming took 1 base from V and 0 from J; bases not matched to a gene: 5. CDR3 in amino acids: CASSQGSLAGGSTDTQYF. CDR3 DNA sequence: TGCGCCAGCAGCCAAGGCTCCCTAGCGGGAGGGAGCACAGATACGCAGTATTTT.

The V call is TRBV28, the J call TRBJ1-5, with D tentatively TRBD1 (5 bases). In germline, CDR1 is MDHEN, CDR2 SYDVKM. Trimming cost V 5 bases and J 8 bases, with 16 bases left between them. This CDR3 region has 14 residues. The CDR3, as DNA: TGTGCCAGCAGTACCCCAGGGAGGATTGAGCCCCAGCATTTT. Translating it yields CASSTPGRIEPQHF.

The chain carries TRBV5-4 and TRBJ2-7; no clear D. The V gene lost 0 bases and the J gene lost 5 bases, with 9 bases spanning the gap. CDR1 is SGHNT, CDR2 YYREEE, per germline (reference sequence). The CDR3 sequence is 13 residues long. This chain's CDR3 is CASSLEVQNEQYF. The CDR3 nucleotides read TGTGCCAGCAGCTTGGAGGTGCAGAACGAGCAGTACTTC.

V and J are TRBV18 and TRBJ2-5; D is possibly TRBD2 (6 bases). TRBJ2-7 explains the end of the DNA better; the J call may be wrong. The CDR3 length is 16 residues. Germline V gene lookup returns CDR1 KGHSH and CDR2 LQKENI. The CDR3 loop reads CASSPPSKRVSYEQYF. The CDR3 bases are TGTGCCAGCTCACCACCGTCTAAGCGGGTCTCCTACGAGCAGTACTTC.

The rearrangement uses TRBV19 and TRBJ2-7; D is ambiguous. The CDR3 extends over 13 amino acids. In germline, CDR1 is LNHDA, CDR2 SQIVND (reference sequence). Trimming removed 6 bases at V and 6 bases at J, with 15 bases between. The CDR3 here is CASSLTKGFEQYF. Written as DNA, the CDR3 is TGTGCCAGTAGCCTTACTAAAGGATTCGAGCAGTACTTC.